This T cell receptor beta chain stems from a study of cytomegalovirus exposure and HLA in healthy donors. Study-level findings and limits: The authors listed some 150 TCR beta chains as cytomegalovirus-associated. A classifier reportedly called cytomegalovirus status with high sensitivity and specificity. Most TCR sequences showed up rarely, but some public TCRs showed up in many donors.

This clone was picked up one time. Its cognate antigen is unknown. Using immunoSEQ multiplex PCR, the repertoire was profiled, and TCRdb retains in-frame clones only, with some absent. The data show 150,000 to 200,000 clones, about 90% seen once. V was pared by 7 bases and J by 4 bases, with 17 bases between. CDR1 and CDR2 from the germline V gene are MNHEY and SVGAGI. The CDR3 sequence is 15 residues long. The chain links TRBV6-5 to TRBJ1-5, with D possibly matching TRBD1 (6 bases). The sample was PBMCs. The TCR was taken from a woman aged 18 to 35 in good health and CMV-seropositive. The CDR3 DNA follows: TGTGCCAGCAAAGGTACACAGGGTAAAAATCAGCCCCAGCATTTT. This codes for CASKGTQGKNQPQHF.